This TCR beta chain was captured in a study of control samples from healthy donors and cancer patients. Deletions cut 5 bases from V and 7 bases from J, with 14 bases between. The CDR3 is made up of 13 amino acids. In germline, CDR1 is LNHDA, CDR2 SQIVND (reference sequence). The repertoire was sequenced with immunoSEQ multiplex PCR; TCRdb's copy has only in-frame clones and lacks some. The table records under 150,000 clones, 70% to 90% of them present only once. This rearrangement joins TRBV19 to TRBJ1-2; D is perhaps TRBD1 (5 bases). The receptor comes from a middle-aged man in good health. The sample comprised blood. In DNA, the CDR3 is TGTGCCAGTAGTCCCGCGTTAAGGGGTGGCTACACCTTC. Translating it yields CASSPALRGGYTF. Supplemented by reference TRBV19 and TRBJ1-2, the full variable domain reads DGGITQSPKYLFRKEGQNVTLSCEQNLNHDAMYWYRQDPGQGLRLIYYSQIVNDFQKGDIAEGYSVSREKKESFPLTVTSAQKNPTAFYLCASSPALRGGYTFGSGTRLTVV.